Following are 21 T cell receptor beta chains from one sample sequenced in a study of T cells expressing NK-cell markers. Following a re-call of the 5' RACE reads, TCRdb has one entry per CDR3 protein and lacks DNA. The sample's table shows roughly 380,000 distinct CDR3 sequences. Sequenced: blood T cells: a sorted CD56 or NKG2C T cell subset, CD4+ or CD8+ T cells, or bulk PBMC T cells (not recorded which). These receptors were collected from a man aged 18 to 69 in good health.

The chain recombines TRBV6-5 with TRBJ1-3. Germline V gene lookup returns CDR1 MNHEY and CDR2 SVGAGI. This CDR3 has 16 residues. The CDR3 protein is CASSYIGQSSGNTIYF.

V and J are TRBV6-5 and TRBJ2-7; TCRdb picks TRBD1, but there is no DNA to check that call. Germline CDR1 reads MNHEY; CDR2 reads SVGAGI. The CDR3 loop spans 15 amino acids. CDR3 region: CASRFTMAGVYEQYF.

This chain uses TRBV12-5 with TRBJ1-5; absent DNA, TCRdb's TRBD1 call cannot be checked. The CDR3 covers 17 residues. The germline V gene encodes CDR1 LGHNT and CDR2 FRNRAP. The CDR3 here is CASGLGKQGIGGQPQHF.

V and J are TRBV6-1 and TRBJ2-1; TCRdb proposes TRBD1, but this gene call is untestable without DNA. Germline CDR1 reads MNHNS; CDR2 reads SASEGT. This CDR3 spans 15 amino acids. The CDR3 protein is CASKVAGGGRNEQFF.

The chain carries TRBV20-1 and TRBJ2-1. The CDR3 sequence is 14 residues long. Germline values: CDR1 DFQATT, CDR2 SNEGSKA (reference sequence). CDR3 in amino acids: CSARFPSGYNEQFF.

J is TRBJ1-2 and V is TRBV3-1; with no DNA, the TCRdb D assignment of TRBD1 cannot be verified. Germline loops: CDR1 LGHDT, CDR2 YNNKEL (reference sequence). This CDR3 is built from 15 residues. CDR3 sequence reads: CASSQNGAERYGYTF. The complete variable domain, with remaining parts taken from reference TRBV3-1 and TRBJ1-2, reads DTAVSQTPKYLVTQMGNDKSIKCEQNLGHDTMYWYKQDSKKFLKIMFSYNNKELIINETVPNRFSPKSPDKAHLNLHINSLELGDSAVYFCASSQNGAERYGYTFGSGTRLTVV.

The CDR3 reads CASSRTDSSEAFF. V usage is TRBV7-9 and J usage is TRBJ1-1; absent DNA, TCRdb's TRBD1 call cannot be checked. The CDR3 length is 13 residues. Germline V lookup: CDR1 SEHNR, CDR2 FQNEAQ (reference sequence).

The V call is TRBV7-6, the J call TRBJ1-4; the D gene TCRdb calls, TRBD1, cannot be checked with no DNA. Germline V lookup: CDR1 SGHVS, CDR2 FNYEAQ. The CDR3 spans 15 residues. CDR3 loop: CASRPTGGIVEKLFF.

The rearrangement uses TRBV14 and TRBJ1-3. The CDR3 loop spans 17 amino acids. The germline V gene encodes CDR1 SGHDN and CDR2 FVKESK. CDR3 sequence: CASSQVFTRATGNTIYF.

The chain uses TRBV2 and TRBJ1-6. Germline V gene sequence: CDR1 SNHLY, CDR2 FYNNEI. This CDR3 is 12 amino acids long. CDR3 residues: CASKLGNSPLHF.

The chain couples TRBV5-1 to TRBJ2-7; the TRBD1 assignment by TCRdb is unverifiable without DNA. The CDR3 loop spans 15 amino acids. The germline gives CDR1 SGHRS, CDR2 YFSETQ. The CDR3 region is CASSPGTAPTYEQYF.

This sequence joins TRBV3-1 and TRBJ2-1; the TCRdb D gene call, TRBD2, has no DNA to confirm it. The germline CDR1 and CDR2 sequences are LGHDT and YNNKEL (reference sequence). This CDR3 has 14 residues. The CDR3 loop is CASRTKGPEEEQFF.

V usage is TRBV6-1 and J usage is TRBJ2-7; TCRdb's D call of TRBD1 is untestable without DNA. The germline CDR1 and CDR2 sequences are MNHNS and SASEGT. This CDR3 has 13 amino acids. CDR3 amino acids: CASTRVDRYEQYF.

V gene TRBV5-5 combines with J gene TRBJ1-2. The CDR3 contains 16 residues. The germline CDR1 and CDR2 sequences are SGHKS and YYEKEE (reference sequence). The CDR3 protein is CASSLVLEGGLRGYTF.

This chain's CDR3 is CSVSGSRASFYDGYTF. The genes are TRBV29-1 and TRBJ1-2. CDR1 and CDR2 (germline): SQVTM, ANQGSEA. CDR3 length: 16 amino acids. The full variable domain, with the rest looked up from reference TRBV29-1 and TRBJ1-2, is SAVISQKPSRDICQRGTSLTIQCQVDSQVTMMFWYRQQPGQSLTLIATANQGSEATYESGFVIDKFPISRPNLTFSTLTVSNMSPEDSSIYLCSVSGSRASFYDGYTFGSGTRLTVV.

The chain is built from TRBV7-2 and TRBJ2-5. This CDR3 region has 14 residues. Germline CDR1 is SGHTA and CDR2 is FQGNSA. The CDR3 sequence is CASSLDWTKETQYF.

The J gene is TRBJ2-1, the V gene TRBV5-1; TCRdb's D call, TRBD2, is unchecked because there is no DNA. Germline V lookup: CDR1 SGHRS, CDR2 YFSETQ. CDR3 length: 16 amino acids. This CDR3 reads CASSQKRGGSYNEQFF.

CDR3 protein: CASSFPGLVTEQFF. The chain joins TRBV7-2 to TRBJ2-1; TCRdb names TRBD2, which stays unverified in the absence of DNA. CDR1 SGHTA and CDR2 FQGNSA come from the germline V gene. The CDR3 spans 14 residues.

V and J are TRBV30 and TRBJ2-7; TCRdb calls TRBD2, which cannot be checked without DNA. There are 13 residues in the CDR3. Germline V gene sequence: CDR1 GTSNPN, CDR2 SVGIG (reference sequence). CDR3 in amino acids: CAWSVIGNSEQYF.

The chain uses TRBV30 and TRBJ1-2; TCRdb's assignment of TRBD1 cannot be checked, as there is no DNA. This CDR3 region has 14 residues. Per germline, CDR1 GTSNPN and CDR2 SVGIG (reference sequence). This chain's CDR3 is CAWRWGYSNYGYTF.

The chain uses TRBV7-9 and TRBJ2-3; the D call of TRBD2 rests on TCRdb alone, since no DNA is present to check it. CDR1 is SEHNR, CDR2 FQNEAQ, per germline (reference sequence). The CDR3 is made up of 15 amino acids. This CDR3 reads CASRLGASGADTQYF.